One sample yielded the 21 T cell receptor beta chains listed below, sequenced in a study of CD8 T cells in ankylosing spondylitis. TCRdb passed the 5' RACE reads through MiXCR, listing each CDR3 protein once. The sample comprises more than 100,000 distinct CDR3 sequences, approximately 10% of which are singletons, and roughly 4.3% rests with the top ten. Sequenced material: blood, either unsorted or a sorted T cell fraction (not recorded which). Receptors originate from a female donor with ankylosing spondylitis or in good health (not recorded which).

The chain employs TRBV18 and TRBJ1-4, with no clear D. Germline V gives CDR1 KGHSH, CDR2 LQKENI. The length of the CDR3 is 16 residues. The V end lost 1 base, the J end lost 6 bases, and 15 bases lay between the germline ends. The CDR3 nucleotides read TGTGCCAGCTCACCACTCGCGCGGGTTGATTATGAAAAACTGTTTTTT. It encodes CASSPLARVDYEKLFF.

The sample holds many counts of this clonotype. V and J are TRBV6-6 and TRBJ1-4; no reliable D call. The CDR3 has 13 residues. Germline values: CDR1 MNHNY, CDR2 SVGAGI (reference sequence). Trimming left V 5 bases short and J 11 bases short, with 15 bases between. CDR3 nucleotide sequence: TGTGCCAGCAGTGACGGTTACGGAGGGAAACTGTTTTTT. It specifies CASSDGYGGKLFF.

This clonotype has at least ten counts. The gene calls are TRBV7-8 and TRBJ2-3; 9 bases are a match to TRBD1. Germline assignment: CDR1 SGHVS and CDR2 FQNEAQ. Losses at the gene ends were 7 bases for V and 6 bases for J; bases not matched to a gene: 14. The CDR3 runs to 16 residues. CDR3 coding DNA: TGTGCCAGCATCCCCTTCAACAGGGGGCGCAGGGATACGCAGTATTTT. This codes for CASIPFNRGRRDTQYF.

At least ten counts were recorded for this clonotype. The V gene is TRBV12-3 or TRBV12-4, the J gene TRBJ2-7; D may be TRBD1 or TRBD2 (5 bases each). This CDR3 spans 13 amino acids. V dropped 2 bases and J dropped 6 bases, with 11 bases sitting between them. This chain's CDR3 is CASSLLGAGEQYF. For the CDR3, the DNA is TGTGCCAGCAGTTTACTTGGGGCGGGCGAGCAGTACTTC.

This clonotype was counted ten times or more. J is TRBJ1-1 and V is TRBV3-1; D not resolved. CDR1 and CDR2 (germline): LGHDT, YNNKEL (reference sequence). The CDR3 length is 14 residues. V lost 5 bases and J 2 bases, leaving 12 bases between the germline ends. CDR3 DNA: TGTGCCAGCAGCTTCCAACGACATAACACTGAAGCTTTCTTT. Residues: CASSFQRHNTEAFF.

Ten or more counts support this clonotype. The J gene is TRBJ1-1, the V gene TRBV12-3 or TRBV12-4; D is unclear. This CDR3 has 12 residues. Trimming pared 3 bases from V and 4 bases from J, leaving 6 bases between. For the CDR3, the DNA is TGTGCCAGCAGTTTCGCGGCCACTGAAGCTTTCTTT. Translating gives CASSFAATEAFF.

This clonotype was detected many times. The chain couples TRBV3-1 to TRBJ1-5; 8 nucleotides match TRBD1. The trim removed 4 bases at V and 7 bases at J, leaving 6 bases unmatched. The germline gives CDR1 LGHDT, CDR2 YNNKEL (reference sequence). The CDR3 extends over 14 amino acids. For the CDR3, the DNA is TGTGCCAGCAGCCCCACAGGGGGAGGGCAGCCCCAGCATTTT. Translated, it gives CASSPTGGGQPQHF.

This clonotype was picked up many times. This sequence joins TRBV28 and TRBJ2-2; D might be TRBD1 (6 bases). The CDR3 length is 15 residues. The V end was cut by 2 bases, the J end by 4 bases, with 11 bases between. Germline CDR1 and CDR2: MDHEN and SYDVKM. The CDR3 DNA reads TGTGCCAGCAGTTTAGACACAGGGAGCACCGGGGAGCTGTTTTTT. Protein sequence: CASSLDTGSTGELFF.

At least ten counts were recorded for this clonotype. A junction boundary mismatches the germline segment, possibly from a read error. The CDR3 DNA follows: TGCGCCAGCAGCCCGCCTAGCGGGAGAGGAGATACTCAGTATTTT. It yields the protein CASSPPSGRGDTQYF. The chain is built from TRBV5-1 and TRBJ2-3, with TRBD2 matching 10 bases. Germline V gives CDR1 SGHRS, CDR2 YFSETQ. The CDR3 is made up of 15 amino acids.

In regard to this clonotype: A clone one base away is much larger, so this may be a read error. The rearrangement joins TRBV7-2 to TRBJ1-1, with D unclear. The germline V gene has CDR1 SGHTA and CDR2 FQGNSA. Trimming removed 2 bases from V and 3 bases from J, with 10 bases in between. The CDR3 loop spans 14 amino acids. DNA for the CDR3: TGTGCCAGCAGCTTATCGGGTCTCGACACTGAAGCTTTCTTT. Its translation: CASSLSGLDTEAFF.

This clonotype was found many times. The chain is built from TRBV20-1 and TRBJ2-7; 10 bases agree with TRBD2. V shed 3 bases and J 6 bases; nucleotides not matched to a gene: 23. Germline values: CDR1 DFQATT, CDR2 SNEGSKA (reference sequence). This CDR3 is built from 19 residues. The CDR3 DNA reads TGCAGTGCTAGCGGCCATGGGGTAGCGGGAGGTATTGCTAAAGGCGAGCAGTACTTC. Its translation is CSASGHGVAGGIAKGEQYF.

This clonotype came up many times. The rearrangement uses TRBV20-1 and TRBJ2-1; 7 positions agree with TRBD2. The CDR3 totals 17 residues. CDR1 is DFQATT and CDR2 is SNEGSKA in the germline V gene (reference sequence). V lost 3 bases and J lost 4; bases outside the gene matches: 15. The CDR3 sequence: CSARSTGGPSNYNEQFF. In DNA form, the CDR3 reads TGCAGTGCTAGGAGTACGGGAGGCCCTAGCAATTACAATGAGCAGTTCTTC.

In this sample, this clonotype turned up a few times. This chain's CDR3 is CASSFLAGGGTDTQYF. CDR3 sequence (DNA): TGCGCCAGCAGCTTCCTTGCAGGGGGTGGGACAGATACGCAGTATTTT. This rearrangement joins TRBV5-1 to TRBJ2-3; 7 nucleotides match TRBD1. The CDR3 loop spans 16 amino acids. Germline V lookup: CDR1 SGHRS, CDR2 YFSETQ. V dropped 2 bases and J dropped 3; count of bases not matched to a gene: 9.

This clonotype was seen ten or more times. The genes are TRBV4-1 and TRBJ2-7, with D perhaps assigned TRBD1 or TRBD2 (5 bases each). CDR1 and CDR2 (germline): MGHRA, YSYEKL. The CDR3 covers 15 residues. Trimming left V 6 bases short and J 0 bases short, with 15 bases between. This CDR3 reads CASSQQDGTSYEQYF. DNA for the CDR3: TGCGCCAGCAGTCAACAGGACGGGACCTCCTACGAGCAGTACTTC.

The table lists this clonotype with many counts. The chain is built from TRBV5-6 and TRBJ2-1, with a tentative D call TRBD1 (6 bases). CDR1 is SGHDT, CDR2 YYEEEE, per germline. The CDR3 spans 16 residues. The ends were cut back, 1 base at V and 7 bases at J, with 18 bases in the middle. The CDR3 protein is CASSLIGGQLRNEQFF. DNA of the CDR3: TGTGCCAGCAGCTTGATTGGTGGACAGTTGAGGAATGAGCAGTTCTTC.

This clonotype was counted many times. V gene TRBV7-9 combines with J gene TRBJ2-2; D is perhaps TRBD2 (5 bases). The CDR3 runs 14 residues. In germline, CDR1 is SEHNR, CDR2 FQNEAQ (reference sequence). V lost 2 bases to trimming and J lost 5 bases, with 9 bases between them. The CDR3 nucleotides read TGTGCCAGCAGCTTATTCCGGGGTACCGGGGAGCTGTTTTTT. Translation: CASSLFRGTGELFF.

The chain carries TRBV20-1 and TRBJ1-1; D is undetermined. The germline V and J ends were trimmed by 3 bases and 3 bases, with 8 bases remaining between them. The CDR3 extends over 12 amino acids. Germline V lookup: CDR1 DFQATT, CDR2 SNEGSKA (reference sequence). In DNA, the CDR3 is TGCAGTGCTAGGGACCGATACACTGAAGCTTTCTTT. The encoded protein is CSARDRYTEAFF.

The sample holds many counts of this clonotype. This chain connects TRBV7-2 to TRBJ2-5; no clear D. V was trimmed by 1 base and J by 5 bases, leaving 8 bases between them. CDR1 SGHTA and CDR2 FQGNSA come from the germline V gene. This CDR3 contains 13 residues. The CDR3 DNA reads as TGTGCCAGCAGCTTAGGGGGTGGTGAGACCCAGTACTTC. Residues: CASSLGGGETQYF. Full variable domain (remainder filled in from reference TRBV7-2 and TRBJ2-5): GAGVSQSPSNKVTEKGKDVELRCDPISGHTALYWYRQSLGQGLEFLIYFQGNSAPDKSGLPSDRFSAERTGGSVSTLTIQRTQQEDSAVYLCASSLGGGETQYFGPGTRLLVL.

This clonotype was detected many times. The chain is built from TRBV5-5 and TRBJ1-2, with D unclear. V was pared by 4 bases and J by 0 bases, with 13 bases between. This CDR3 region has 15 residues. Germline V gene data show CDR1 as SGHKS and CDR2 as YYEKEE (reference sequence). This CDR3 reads CASSNPQRANYGYTF. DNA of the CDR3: TGTGCCAGCAGCAATCCCCAGCGAGCTAACTATGGCTACACCTTC.

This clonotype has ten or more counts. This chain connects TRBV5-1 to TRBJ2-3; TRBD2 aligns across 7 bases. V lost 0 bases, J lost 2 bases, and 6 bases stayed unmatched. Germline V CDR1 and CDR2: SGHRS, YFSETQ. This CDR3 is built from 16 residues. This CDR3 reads CASSLGASGTTDTQYF. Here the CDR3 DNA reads TGCGCCAGCAGCTTGGGGGCTAGCGGTACCACAGATACGCAGTATTTT.

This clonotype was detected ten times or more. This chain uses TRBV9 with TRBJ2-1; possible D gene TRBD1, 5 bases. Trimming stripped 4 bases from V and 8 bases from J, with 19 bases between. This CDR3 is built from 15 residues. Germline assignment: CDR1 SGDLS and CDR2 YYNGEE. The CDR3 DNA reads TGTGCCAGCAGCCCTCAGGGCAGCTTGAGCGATGAGCAGTTCTTC. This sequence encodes CASSPQGSLSDEQFF. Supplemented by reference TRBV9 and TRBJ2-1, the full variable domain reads DSGVTQTPKHLITATGQRVTLRCSPRSGDLSVYWYQQSLDQGLQFLIQYYNGEERAKGNILERFSAQQFPDLHSELNLSSLELGDSALYFCASSPQGSLSDEQFFGPGTRLTVL.